These 19 T cell receptor beta chains came from one sample sequenced in a study of blood T cell repertoires in COVID-19. Data came from immunoSEQ multiplex PCR; TCRdb stores just in-frame clones and leaves some out. The table shows under 40,000 clones, with roughly 88% occurring only once. Material for sequencing was peripheral blood. All receptors derive from a man between 70 and 80 years old with active COVID-19.

The V and J genes are TRBV19 and TRBJ2-1; 16 bases match TRBD2. The CDR3 is made up of 17 amino acids. Trimming at V came to 4 bases and at J to 4 bases, leaving 4 bases not matched to a gene. Germline-derived CDR1 and CDR2 are LNHDA and SQIVND (reference sequence). This CDR3 is CASSTGTSGGVYNEQFF. The CDR3 DNA reads TGTGCCAGTAGTACCGGGACTAGCGGGGGGGTGTACAATGAGCAGTTCTTC.

This clone was seen once. V and J are TRBV7-9 and TRBJ2-7; 12 bases are shared with TRBD2. Per the germline V gene, CDR1 is SEHNR and CDR2 is FQNEAQ (reference sequence). Germline trimming cut 1 base from V and 1 base from J; bases unmatched to any gene: 2. CDR3 length: 16 amino acids. The CDR3 sequence: CASSLGTSGDSYEQYF. The CDR3 DNA reads as TGTGCCAGCAGCTTAGGGACTAGCGGGGATTCCTACGAGCAGTACTTC.

J is TRBJ2-5 and V is TRBV18; 7 bases are shared with TRBD1. CDR3 length equals 14 residues. Losses at the gene ends were 6 bases for V and 5 bases for J; bases not matched to a gene: 9. Per the germline V gene, CDR1 is KGHSH and CDR2 is LQKENI. CDR3: CASSPDRLWETQYF. The CDR3 bases are TGTGCCAGCTCGCCGGACAGGCTCTGGGAGACCCAGTACTTC.

This chain joins TRBV7-2 and TRBJ1-4; 7 nucleotides line up with TRBD1. There are 16 residues in the CDR3. Per germline, CDR1 SGHTA and CDR2 FQGNSA. Losses at the gene ends were 2 bases for V and 3 bases for J; bases not matched to a gene: 6. The CDR3 sequence: CASSLMHRGANEKLFF. In DNA form, the CDR3 reads TGTGCCAGCAGCTTAATGCACAGGGGAGCTAATGAAAAACTGTTTTTT. The variable domain in full, with the rest retrieved from reference TRBV7-2 and TRBJ1-4, is GAGVSQSPSNKVTEKGKDVELRCDPISGHTALYWYRQSLGQGLEFLIYFQGNSAPDKSGLPSDRFSAERTGGSVSTLTIQRTQQEDSAVYLCASSLMHRGANEKLFFGSGTQLSVL.

V gene TRBV20-1 combines with J gene TRBJ1-2; D unresolved. Germline V gene lookup returns CDR1 DFQATT and CDR2 SNEGSKA (reference sequence). The V end lost 5 bases, the J end lost 8 bases, and 12 bases lay between the germline ends. CDR3 size: 11 residues. The CDR3 loop reads CSAQTAAGYTF. Here the CDR3 DNA reads TGCAGTGCTCAGACCGCGGCGGGCTACACCTTC.

This chain uses TRBV19 with TRBJ1-1; the match to TRBD1 covers 9 bases. V was clipped by 9 bases and J by 1 base; unmatched bases: 6. Germline V gene sequence: CDR1 LNHDA, CDR2 SQIVND (reference sequence). The length of the CDR3 is 14 residues. CDR3 nucleotide sequence: TGTGCCAGCAAGGACAGGGGCCCGAACACTGAAGCTTTCTTT. Translated, it gives CASKDRGPNTEAFF.

This sequence joins TRBV6-2 or TRBV6-3 and TRBJ2-1; a possible D gene is TRBD2 (5 bases). V was shortened by 4 bases and J by 3 bases, with 10 bases between the two germline ends. The CDR3 spans 14 residues. Germline V gene sequence: CDR1 MNHEY, CDR2 SVGEGT. CDR3 sequence reads: CASSSYRDYNEQFF. In DNA form, the CDR3 reads TGTGCCAGCAGTTCCTACCGGGACTACAATGAGCAGTTCTTC.

The V call is TRBV5-1, the J call TRBJ2-5; 7 bases are a match to TRBD2. With 0 bases clipped from V and 1 base from J, the junction kept 9 bases outside the gene matches. The CDR3 sequence is 17 residues long. Germline CDR1 is SGHRS and CDR2 is YFSETQ. As DNA, the CDR3 is TGCGCCAGCAGCTTGGGCGGTGCGGGAGTGCCCCAAGAGACCCAGTACTTC. This codes for CASSLGGAGVPQETQYF.

This sequence joins TRBV27 and TRBJ1-5; no clear D gene. Trimming stripped 4 bases from V and 1 base from J, with 23 bases between. Germline V CDR1 and CDR2: MNHEY, SMNVEV (reference sequence). The CDR3 consists of 19 residues. CDR3: CASSYGLFHHYLSNQPQHF. CDR3 sequence (DNA): TGTGCCAGCAGTTATGGTTTATTTCACCACTATTTAAGCAATCAGCCCCAGCATTTT.

This CDR3 is CASARLLAASTDTQYF. CDR3 coding DNA: TGTGCCAGCGCCCGCCTGCTAGCAGCTAGCACAGATACGCAGTATTTT. This sequence joins TRBV28 and TRBJ2-3; D perhaps matches TRBD2 (5 bases). This CDR3 has 16 amino acids. V was shortened by 8 bases and J by 0 bases, with 18 bases between the two germline ends. Germline CDR1 MDHEN, CDR2 SYDVKM.

This clone was found once. The chain couples TRBV28 to TRBJ1-2; tentatively, D is TRBD1 (5 bases). Germline CDR1 reads MDHEN; CDR2 reads SYDVKM. V dropped 3 bases and J dropped 8 bases, with 7 bases sitting between them. CDR3 length: 11 amino acids. Here the CDR3 reads CASSLDKGYTF. CDR3 nucleotides: TGTGCCAGCAGTTTGGACAAAGGCTACACCTTC.

The chain employs TRBV28 and TRBJ2-3, with 8 bases that match TRBD2. The germline CDR1 and CDR2 sequences are MDHEN and SYDVKM. The length of the CDR3 is 17 residues. With 3 bases clipped from V and 4 bases from J, the junction kept 12 bases outside the gene matches. Written as DNA, the CDR3 is TGTGCCAGCAGTTTCGCCGGGGTAGCGGGATTTGCAGATACGCAGTATTTT. Amino acids: CASSFAGVAGFADTQYF. The complete variable domain, with remaining parts taken from reference TRBV28 and TRBJ2-3, reads DVKVTQSSRYLVKRTGEKVFLECVQDMDHENMFWYRQDPGLGLRLIYFSYDVKMKEKGDIPEGYSVSREKKERFSLILESASTNQTSMYLCASSFAGVAGFADTQYFGPGTRLTVL.

V usage is TRBV7-9 and J usage is TRBJ2-2; 7 positions match TRBD1. The CDR3 is 13 amino acids. The germline V gene has CDR1 SEHNR and CDR2 FQNEAQ (reference sequence). Unmatched junction bases numbered 7, after V lost 8 bases and J lost 7 bases. The CDR3 protein is CASADRQIGELFF. The CDR3 bases are TGTGCCAGCGCGGACAGGCAGATCGGGGAGCTGTTTTTT.

A word on this clone: The junction does not match germline at one end; this may be a read error. The chain uses TRBV30 and TRBJ2-1, with D tentatively TRBD1 (5 bases). CDR3 length: 11 amino acids. In germline, CDR1 is GTSNPN, CDR2 SVGIG (reference sequence). In DNA, the CDR3 is TGTGCCTGGAGTATCGGGCAGGGTCAGGTCTTC. This codes for CAWSIGQGQVF. Based on the CDR3 plus reference TRBV30 and TRBJ2-1, the full variable domain is SQTIHQWPATLVQPVGSPLSLECTVEGTSNPNLYWYRQAAGRGLQLLFYSVGIGQISSEVPQNLSASRPQDRQFILSSKKLLLSDSGFYLCAWSIGQGQVFGPGTRLTVL.

The gene calls are TRBV5-1 and TRBJ2-3, with 12 bases lining up with TRBD2. With 5 bases clipped from V and 6 bases from J, the junction kept 19 bases outside the gene matches. Germline V gene sequence: CDR1 SGHRS, CDR2 YFSETQ. The CDR3 is made up of 19 amino acids. The CDR3 sequence is CASRVGLAGGAGAMDTQYF. DNA of the CDR3: TGCGCCAGCAGAGTCGGGCTAGCGGGAGGGGCTGGGGCGATGGATACGCAGTATTTT.

CDR3 in DNA: TGTGCCAGCACCAAGAGAGGGTATTGGGGCTACACCTTC. Its translation is CASTKRGYWGYTF. V usage is TRBV5-4 and J usage is TRBJ1-2; D not certain. Deletions cut 6 bases from V and 8 bases from J, with 17 bases between. CDR1 and CDR2 (germline): SGHNT, YYREEE (reference sequence). CDR3 size: 13 residues.

The V gene is TRBV29-1, the J gene TRBJ1-3; no clear D. This CDR3 contains 15 residues. Germline CDR1 SQVTM, CDR2 ANQGSEA. Trimming shortened V by 7 bases and J by 4 bases, and 20 bases separated the two germline ends. Here the CDR3 DNA reads TGCAGCGCCCGGAGGTGGGGTCCGGAAGGAAACACCATATATTTT. It encodes CSARRWGPEGNTIYF.

The rearrangement uses TRBV3-1 (or the pseudogene TRBV3-2) and TRBJ2-3; tentatively, D is TRBD2 (5 bases). This CDR3 is 14 amino acids long. Germline CDR1 is LGHDT and CDR2 is YNNKEL (reference sequence). V shed 4 bases and J shed 4 bases, with 12 bases lying between them. CDR3 loop: CASSLGLRADTQYF. The CDR3 DNA follows: TGTGCCAGCAGCCTCGGCCTGAGGGCAGATACGCAGTATTTT.

This chain connects TRBV7-2 to TRBJ2-7; a weak D match, TRBD2 (5 bases). The V gene's germline CDR1 is SGHTA and CDR2 FQGNSA. V lost 1 base and J lost 6, with 13 bases in between. This CDR3 has 14 residues. In nucleotides, the CDR3 is TGTGCCAGCAGCTTAGAGCGGTCAGTGGGCGAGCAGTACTTC. This translates into CASSLERSVGEQYF.